This T cell receptor (beta chain) was sequenced during a study of identical twins. Study-wide results and caveats: Conclusions leaned on cross-sectional statistical analysis and did not track the same donors over time. With abundant cord blood beta clonotypes, insertions were fewer; memory repertoires showed no such pattern.

A universal primer site was created by template switching, with the cDNA bearing unique molecular identifiers. Each CDR3 protein is one row after TCRdb ran MiXCR on the 5' RACE reads. Of more than 1.5 million distinct CDR3 sequences listed, 32% are singletons. A word on this clonotype: As yet, its antigen is unknown. Its ends do not fully match the called genes, so a read error is possible.

The CDR3 runs to 14 residues. Looked up from germline, CDR1 is SGHRS and CDR2 is YFSETQ. This sequence joins TRBV5-1 and TRBJ2-7; no firm D call. This TCR was recovered from a newborn girl in good health. Sequencing was performed on cord blood. In DNA form, the CDR3 reads TGCGCCAGCAACTTGGACGGCAATTCCTACGAGCAGTACTTC. As protein: CASNLDGNSYEQYF.